This T cell receptor (beta chain) was sequenced in a study of long-term antiretroviral therapy in people with HIV. Study results and caveats: Repertoires looked antigen-experienced, with only a slight naive shift after ART. Patients on ART gained diversity, which nonetheless stayed below transplant donor controls.

At survey level, the immunoSEQ assay was run in its v3.0 version. TCRdb's table, derived via immunoSEQ multiplex PCR, lists solely in-frame clones and lacks some. This table has 30,000 to 40,000 clones, roughly four fifths appearing once. Concerning this clone: The target antigen is unknown.

Germline-derived CDR1 and CDR2 are KGHSH and LQKENI. The CDR3 sequence is 14 residues long. Trimming left V 2 bases short and J 7 bases short, with 12 bases between. This TCR was sampled from a young man with HIV. The chain uses TRBV18 and TRBJ2-1; the D is unclear. The sequencing used unsorted PBMCs, collected 0.3 years after starting antiretroviral therapy. CDR3 in amino acids: CASSPIRYANEQFF. For the CDR3, the DNA is TGTGCCAGCTCACCAATCAGGTATGCTAATGAGCAGTTCTTC.